The rows below give T cell receptor beta chains drawn from one sample of a study of beta chain features in type 1 diabetes. Generated by immunoSEQ multiplex PCR, the TCRdb table keeps only in-frame clones and is missing some. Here the sample spans approximately 50,000 clones, less than 55% being singletons. The sequencing sample was made of Tregs from blood. The receptor set was obtained from a man younger than 40 with type 1 diabetes. Both conserved end residues are part of each CDR3. A D gene is named only where the DNA matches it firmly. Rows give clone size only sometimes, using once, few, many, or a class for an expanded clone.

J gene: TRBJ1-1; D gene: -; V gene: TRBV7-2; clone size: once; CDR3 protein: CASRHRYLNTEAFF; CDR3 DNA: TGTGCCAGCAGGCACAGGTATTTGAACACTGAAGCTTTCTTT
J gene: TRBJ2-3; D gene: -; V gene: TRBV27; clone size: -; CDR3 protein: CASSSIPGDTQYF; CDR3 DNA: TGTGCCAGCAGTTCAATTCCGGGGGATACGCAGTATTTT
J gene: TRBJ2-1; D gene: -; V gene: TRBV6-6; clone size: -; CDR3 protein: CASSPGGNEQFF; CDR3 DNA: TGTGCCAGCAGTCCCGGGGGCAATGAGCAGTTCTTC
J gene: TRBJ2-1; D gene: TRBD1; V gene: TRBV10-3; clone size: few; CDR3 protein: CANGQGMGEQFF; CDR3 DNA: TGTGCCAACGGACAGGGTATGGGTGAGCAGTTCTTC
J gene: TRBJ2-7; D gene: TRBD2; V gene: TRBV6-5; clone size: once; CDR3 protein: CASSKDRTSLHEQYF; CDR3 DNA: TGTGCCAGCAGTAAAGATCGGACTAGCCTTCACGAGCAGTACTTC
J gene: TRBJ1-5; D gene: -; V gene: TRBV21-1; clone size: many; CDR3 protein: CATLGAGHSNQPQHF; CDR3 DNA: TGTGCCACCCTGGGAGCGGGGCATAGCAATCAGCCCCAGCATTTT
J gene: TRBJ2-3; D gene: -; V gene: TRBV5-6; clone size: -; CDR3 protein: CASSSRKGEKATDTQYF; CDR3 DNA: TGTGCCAGCAGCTCGAGGAAGGGGGAAAAGGCCACAGATACGCAGTATTTT
J gene: TRBJ2-1; D gene: -; V gene: TRBV14; clone size: few; CDR3 protein: CASSQAQVYNEQFF; CDR3 DNA: TGTGCCAGCAGCCAAGCCCAGGTCTACAATGAGCAGTTCTTC
J gene: TRBJ1-1; D gene: -; V gene: TRBV29-1; clone size: few; CDR3 protein: CSGQTNSNTEAFF; CDR3 DNA: TGCAGCGGTCAGACTAATAGTAACACTGAAGCTTTCTTT
J gene: TRBJ2-5; D gene: -; V gene: TRBV5-5; clone size: few; CDR3 protein: CASSQEQGRETQYF; CDR3 DNA: TGTGCCAGCAGCCAGGAACAGGGAAGAGAGACCCAGTACTTC
J gene: TRBJ2-7; D gene: TRBD2; V gene: TRBV6-1; clone size: -; CDR3 protein: CASSEAFSGSSYEQYF; CDR3 DNA: TGTGCCAGCAGTGAAGCGTTCAGCGGGAGTTCCTACGAGCAGTACTTC
J gene: TRBJ2-3; D gene: -; V gene: TRBV6-5; clone size: few; CDR3 protein: CASSYSGAATDTQYF; CDR3 DNA: TGTGCCAGCAGTTACTCAGGGGCCGCGACAGATACGCAGTATTTT
J gene: TRBJ2-5; D gene: -; V gene: TRBV2; clone size: -; CDR3 protein: CASKKVGGETQYF; CDR3 DNA: TGTGCCAGCAAGAAAGTGGGGGGAGAGACCCAGTACTTC
J gene: TRBJ2-4; D gene: -; V gene: TRBV28; clone size: few; CDR3 protein: CASSDSLAKNIQYF; CDR3 DNA: TGTGCCAGCAGCGACAGTTTAGCCAAAAACATTCAGTACTTC
J gene: TRBJ1-2; D gene: TRBD1; V gene: TRBV5-5; clone size: few; CDR3 protein: CASSLTGQGNYGYTF; CDR3 DNA: TGTGCCAGCAGCTTAACGGGACAGGGAAACTATGGCTACACCTTC
J gene: TRBJ2-1; D gene: TRBD2; V gene: TRBV23-1; clone size: -; CDR3 protein: CASSQSGELAGEGTYNEQFF; CDR3 DNA: TGCGCCAGCAGTCAATCGGGTGAACTAGCGGGAGAAGGAACGTACAATGAGCAGTTCTTC
J gene: TRBJ1-4; D gene: -; V gene: TRBV7-2; clone size: few; CDR3 protein: CASSLGNGGLMEKLFF; CDR3 DNA: TGTGCCAGCAGCTTAGGAAATGGCGGGCTGATGGAAAAACTGTTTTTT
J gene: TRBJ1-3; D gene: -; V gene: TRBV4-2; clone size: few; CDR3 protein: CASSPAGDSGNTIYF; CDR3 DNA: TGTGCCAGCAGTCCGGCAGGTGACTCTGGAAACACCATATATTTT
J gene: TRBJ1-3; D gene: -; V gene: TRBV15; clone size: -; CDR3 protein: CATSRERGFYSGNTIYF; CDR3 DNA: TGTGCCACCAGCAGAGAGCGGGGATTCTACTCTGGAAACACCATATATTTT
J gene: TRBJ1-1; D gene: TRBD1; V gene: TRBV30; clone size: once; CDR3 protein: CAWGTHRGKNTEAFF; CDR3 DNA: TGTGCCTGGGGTACTCACAGGGGAAAGAACACTGAAGCTTTCTTT
J gene: TRBJ1-5; D gene: -; V gene: TRBV19; clone size: -; CDR3 protein: CGCGGLGQPQHF; CDR3 DNA: TGTGGGTGCGGGGGTCTCGGTCAGCCCCAGCATTTT
J gene: TRBJ2-3; D gene: -; V gene: TRBV28; clone size: -; CDR3 protein: CASSLTQSDTQYF; CDR3 DNA: TGTGCCAGCAGTTTAACTCAATCAGATACGCAGTATTTT